This T cell receptor beta chain comes out of a study of blood T cell repertoires in COVID-19. For the study at large: The origin of the acute and convalescent COVID-19 samples was the United States, Italy and Spain.

Using immunoSEQ multiplex PCR, the repertoire was profiled, and TCRdb retains in-frame clones only, with some absent. The data show around 63,000 clones, 80% seen once. CDR1 is LNHDA, CDR2 SQIVND, per germline (reference sequence). The V end lost 6 bases, the J end lost 6 bases, and 11 bases lay between the germline ends. The CDR3 has 13 residues. This clone was detected once. This sequence joins TRBV19 and TRBJ2-2, with D possibly TRBD2 on 5 matching bases. The sequence derives from a man in his fifties or sixties with acute or convalescent COVID-19. The sequencing sample was made of peripheral blood. The CDR3 DNA reads as TGTGCCAGTAGAACGGGGTGGGCCGGGGAGCTGTTTTTT. This translates into CASRTGWAGELFF.